A single sample is the source of the 29 T cell receptor beta chains below, sequenced in a study of CD8 T cells in Susac syndrome. RNA totalling roughly 0.45 to 1 ug underwent reverse transcription with random hexamers. Each CDR3 protein is one row after TCRdb ran MiXCR on the immunoSEQ multiplex PCR reads. The sample yields around 200,000 distinct CDR3 sequences, just under 95% seen once. The sample was CD8+ T cells from PBMCs. All receptors derive from a human donor with Susac syndrome.

This clonotype was counted a single time. The V gene is TRBV20-1, the J gene TRBJ2-5; 11 bases line up with TRBD2. CDR1 and CDR2 (germline): DFQATT, SNEGSKA (reference sequence). Trimming took 5 bases from V and 2 from J; bases not matched to a gene: 7. This CDR3 contains 15 residues. Written as DNA, the CDR3 is TGCAGTGCTGTAAGACTAGCGGGGCTACAAGAGACCCAGTACTTC. Residues: CSAVRLAGLQETQYF.

The CDR3 DNA reads as TGCAGTGCTAGATCTATCATAGCGGGGGAGACAGATACGCAGTATTTT. Translation: CSARSIIAGETDTQYF. The genes are TRBV20-1 and TRBJ2-3; 9 bases map to TRBD2. V was clipped by 2 bases and J by 3 bases; unmatched bases: 9. This CDR3 region has 16 residues. Looked up from germline, CDR1 is DFQATT and CDR2 is SNEGSKA (reference sequence).

The V call is TRBV10-2, the J call TRBJ1-6; 7 positions agree with TRBD1. This CDR3 region has 13 residues. In germline, CDR1 is WSHSY, CDR2 SAAADI. V shed 8 bases and J 8 bases; nucleotides not matched to a gene: 6. The CDR3 loop is CASLGGWDSPLHF. The CDR3 DNA reads TGCGCCAGCCTAGGGGGCTGGGATTCACCCCTCCACTTT.

The chain is built from TRBV9 and TRBJ2-3; 9 positions agree with TRBD1. Germline lookup yields CDR1 SGDLS and CDR2 YYNGEE. The CDR3 runs 17 residues. V trimming: 0 bases; J trimming: 6 bases; junction bases outside the gene matches: 11. The CDR3: CASSVARDKQGADTQYF. CDR3 sequence (DNA): TGTGCCAGCAGCGTAGCCCGGGATAAACAGGGGGCGGATACGCAGTATTTT.

The chain joins TRBV7-9 to TRBJ1-2; 7 bases are a match to TRBD1. Losses at the gene ends were 5 bases for V and 6 bases for J; bases not matched to a gene: 9. The CDR3 has 14 amino acids. Germline assignment: CDR1 SEHNR and CDR2 FQNEAQ (reference sequence). This CDR3 is CASSREADRDGYTF. As DNA, the CDR3 is TGTGCCAGCAGCAGAGAGGCCGACAGGGATGGCTACACCTTC.

The chain links TRBV4-2 to TRBJ2-6; D possibly uses TRBD1 or TRBD2 (5 bases each). Germline V gene lookup returns CDR1 LGHNA and CDR2 YNFKEQ. CDR3 length equals 19 residues. V was shortened by 0 bases and J by 0 bases, with 15 bases between the two germline ends. The CDR3 reads CASSQETPGPSSGANVLTF. DNA for the CDR3: TGTGCCAGCAGCCAAGAAACCCCGGGACCGAGCTCTGGGGCCAACGTCCTGACTTTC.

The chain is built from TRBV12-3 or TRBV12-4 and TRBJ1-3, with D hard to call. This CDR3 is built from 15 residues. V was pared by 0 bases and J by 0 bases, with 6 bases between. CDR3: CASSLASDSGNTIYF. CDR3 nucleotide sequence: TGTGCCAGCAGTTTAGCCAGTGACTCTGGAAACACCATATATTTT.

This clonotype was recorded once. The J gene is TRBJ2-7, the V gene TRBV9, with D tentatively TRBD1 or TRBD2 (7 bases each). In germline, CDR1 is SGDLS, CDR2 YYNGEE. The CDR3 length is 15 residues. V lost 3 bases and J 3 bases, leaving 16 bases between the germline ends. In DNA, the CDR3 is TGTGCCAGCAGCGCAGGGGGGGACACTAACTACGAGCAGTACTTC. It specifies CASSAGGDTNYEQYF. Full variable domain (remainder filled in from reference TRBV9 and TRBJ2-7): DSGVTQTPKHLITATGQRVTLRCSPRSGDLSVYWYQQSLDQGLQFLIQYYNGEERAKGNILERFSAQQFPDLHSELNLSSLELGDSALYFCASSAGGDTNYEQYFGPGTRLTVT.

V gene TRBV15 combines with J gene TRBJ2-3; perhaps D is TRBD1 or TRBD2 (5 bases each). V shed 0 bases and J shed 3 bases, with 10 bases lying between them. The CDR3 totals 15 residues. Per germline, CDR1 LNHNV and CDR2 YYDKDF (reference sequence). CDR3 sequence reads: CATSREQEETDTQYF. The DNA for the CDR3 is TGTGCCACCAGCAGAGAACAGGAGGAGACAGATACGCAGTATTTT.

This rearrangement joins TRBV28 to TRBJ1-3, with D uncertain. Germline values: CDR1 MDHEN, CDR2 SYDVKM. The CDR3 runs to 13 residues. V lost 5 bases and J 4 bases, leaving 9 bases between the germline ends. The CDR3 region has the DNA TGTGCCAGCAGTAGTGTGGCGGGAAACACCATATATTTT. Translation gives CASSSVAGNTIYF.

The rearrangement links TRBV23-1 to TRBJ1-5; 9 bases agree with TRBD1. TRBV23-1 is annotated as an ORF whose role is uncertain. Losses at the gene ends were 6 bases for V and 0 bases for J; bases not matched to a gene: 12. The length of the CDR3 is 18 residues. In nucleotides, the CDR3 is TGCGCCAGCAGGCACGCTACAGGGGGCGGTTATAGCAATCAGCCCCAGCATTTT. Its protein is CASRHATGGGYSNQPQHF.

The CDR3 region is CASSFRREAFF. DNA for the CDR3: TGTGCCAGCAGTTTCCGCAGGGAAGCTTTCTTT. The chain links TRBV12-3 or TRBV12-4 to TRBJ1-1; no clear D. Trimming removed 3 bases from V and 8 bases from J, with 7 bases in between. This CDR3 has 11 amino acids.

The chain uses TRBV7-8 and TRBJ2-1; tentatively, D is TRBD2 (6 bases). Germline loops: CDR1 SGHVS, CDR2 FQNEAQ. The CDR3 spans 18 residues. V was pared by 5 bases and J by 8 bases, with 28 bases between. The CDR3 DNA is TGTGCCAGCAGCCTCCCCCTCGTGATTGCGGGGACTTCGGATGAGCAGTTCTTC. It codes for CASSLPLVIAGTSDEQFF.

CDR3 sequence: CAWSVLTGNTIYF. In DNA, the CDR3 is TGTGCCTGGAGTGTACTCACAGGAAACACCATATATTTT. The chain employs TRBV30 and TRBJ1-3; no reliable D call. The V gene lost 0 bases and the J gene lost 4 bases, with 7 bases spanning the gap. The CDR3 length is 13 residues. CDR1 GTSNPN and CDR2 SVGIG come from the germline V gene (reference sequence).

The chain couples TRBV12-3 or TRBV12-4 to TRBJ1-5; D possibly corresponds to TRBD1 (5 bases). The CDR3 has 15 amino acids. The V and J ends lost 1 base and 10 bases respectively, with 17 bases between them. Here the CDR3 DNA reads TGTGCCAGCAGTTTAGAGGGTCAGGGTAAAGCACCCCAGCATTTT. It specifies CASSLEGQGKAPQHF.

The CDR3 DNA is TGTGCCAGCAGTGATTTAACTAGCGGGGGGGCGGCCGCCAAAAACATTCAGTACTTC. Translating gives CASSDLTSGGAAAKNIQYF. This chain connects TRBV6-1 to TRBJ2-4, with TRBD2 identical over 13 bases. J lost 1 base, V lost 3 bases, and 9 bases had no gene match. Germline CDR1 is MNHNS and CDR2 is SASEGT. The CDR3 length is 19 residues.

The table lists this clonotype with a few counts. The chain links TRBV19 to TRBJ1-1, with D possibly TRBD1 on 5 matching bases. CDR1 is LNHDA, CDR2 SQIVND, per germline (reference sequence). Deletions cut 5 bases from V and 2 bases from J, with 9 bases between. The CDR3 contains 13 residues. The CDR3, as DNA: TGTGCCAGTAGTTACGACAGAAACACTGAAGCTTTCTTT. It codes for CASSYDRNTEAFF.

CDR3 sequence reads: CASSLGGSQEQFF. CDR3 DNA: TGTGCCAGCAGTTTAGGCGGGAGTCAGGAGCAGTTCTTC. The chain has TRBV27 and TRBJ2-1; TRBD2 matches at 7 bases. The CDR3 extends over 13 amino acids. The germline V gene encodes CDR1 MNHEY and CDR2 SMNVEV (reference sequence). With V trimmed by 2 bases and J by 10 bases, 5 bases remained unmatched.

This clonotype was recorded a few times. The gene calls are TRBV9 and TRBJ2-7; a possible D gene is TRBD2 (5 bases). V lost 2 bases, J lost 1 base, and 13 bases lay in between. This CDR3 is built from 15 residues. Per the germline V gene, CDR1 is SGDLS and CDR2 is YYNGEE. CDR3 sequence (DNA): TGTGCCAGCAGCGTTGGGCTAGCCGAGTCCTACGAGCAGTACTTC. Amino acids: CASSVGLAESYEQYF.

The chain's CDR3 is CASSHRGGYEQYF. CDR3 sequence (DNA): TGTGCCAGCAGCCACAGGGGGGGGTACGAGCAGTACTTC. This chain joins TRBV12-3 or TRBV12-4 and TRBJ2-7; D possibly corresponds to TRBD1 (8 bases). This CDR3 is built from 13 residues. V lost 6 bases to trimming and J lost 4 bases, with 13 bases between them.

J is TRBJ2-7 and V is TRBV18; TRBD1 aligns across 8 bases. The junction had 6 bases not matched to a gene; V was cut back by 2 bases and J by 3 bases. Germline CDR1 and CDR2: KGHSH and LQKENI. The CDR3 totals 15 residues. CDR3 sequence reads: CASSPSQGANYEQYF. CDR3 DNA: TGTGCCAGCTCACCATCCCAGGGGGCTAACTACGAGCAGTACTTC. Full variable domain (outside the CDR3, taken from reference TRBV18 and TRBJ2-7): NAGVMQNPRHLVRRRGQEARLRCSPMKGHSHVYWYRQLPEEGLKFMVYLQKENIIDESGMPKERFSAEFPKEGPSILRIQQVVRGDSAAYFCASSPSQGANYEQYFGPGTRLTVT.

The chain links TRBV7-6 to TRBJ2-1; D ambiguous. Trimming took off 5 bases at V and 6 bases at J, with 17 bases between the two ends. This CDR3 is built from 15 residues. Germline lookup yields CDR1 SGHVS and CDR2 FNYEAQ. The CDR3 DNA reads TGTGCCAGCAGCCGCAGTCTCAGCCGCGCCAATGAGCAGTTCTTC. This gives the protein CASSRSLSRANEQFF.

The V call is TRBV2, the J call TRBJ1-1, with D maybe TRBD1 (5 bases). Germline CDR1 is SNHLY and CDR2 is FYNNEI. V lost 4 bases and J lost 0, with 12 bases in between. The CDR3 runs 15 residues. CDR3 sequence: CASSGPGRLNTEAFF. The CDR3 bases are TGTGCCAGCAGTGGACCGGGACGGCTGAACACTGAAGCTTTCTTT.

The chain combines TRBV28 with TRBJ2-1; D ambiguous. In germline, CDR1 is MDHEN, CDR2 SYDVKM. The CDR3 runs to 14 residues. Trimming took 7 bases from V and 8 from J, leaving 18 bases between them. As DNA, the CDR3 is TGTGCCAGCAAGGAAGCGTGGGGAAACGATGAGCAGTTCTTC. Translation gives CASKEAWGNDEQFF.

The gene calls are TRBV29-1 and TRBJ1-1; 8 nucleotides agree with TRBD1. Trimming at V came to 7 bases and at J to 0 bases, leaving 7 bases not matched to a gene. Germline CDR1 SQVTM, CDR2 ANQGSEA. This CDR3 is 14 amino acids long. CDR3 DNA sequence: TGCAGCGCCAAAGGACAGGGAATGAACACTGAAGCTTTCTTT. It codes for CSAKGQGMNTEAFF. Full variable domain (rest looked up from reference TRBV29-1 and TRBJ1-1): SAVISQKPSRDICQRGTSLTIQCQVDSQVTMMFWYRQQPGQSLTLIATANQGSEATYESGFVIDKFPISRPNLTFSTLTVSNMSPEDSSIYLCSAKGQGMNTEAFFGQGTRLTVV.

This sequence joins TRBV2 and TRBJ1-2, with D unresolved. V lost 3 bases to trimming and J lost 4 bases, with 12 bases between them. The CDR3 sequence is 14 residues long. Germline V gene sequence: CDR1 SNHLY, CDR2 FYNNEI. The CDR3 DNA follows: TGTGCCAGCAGTGAGACCGGAAGCGGCTATGGCTACACCTTC. Translating it yields CASSETGSGYGYTF.

The gene calls are TRBV25-1 and TRBJ1-6, with D uncertain. Per the germline V gene, CDR1 is MGHDK and CDR2 is SYGVNS. V was cut by 3 bases and J by 5 bases, with 2 bases left in between. CDR3 length: 12 amino acids. The CDR3 bases are TGTGCCAGCAGTGATAATAATTCACCCCTCCACTTT. Protein sequence: CASSDNNSPLHF.

This rearrangement joins TRBV29-1 to TRBJ2-7, with TRBD1 matching 9 bases. CDR1 and CDR2 from the germline V gene are SQVTM and ANQGSEA. Unmatched junction bases numbered 8, after V lost 6 bases and J lost 5 bases. This CDR3 has 13 amino acids. The CDR3 protein is CSVAPGQGHEQYF. For the CDR3, the DNA is TGCAGCGTCGCTCCGGGACAGGGCCACGAGCAGTACTTC.

This clonotype was counted once. This chain joins TRBV7-9 and TRBJ1-1; 7 bases match TRBD1. The germline CDR1 and CDR2 sequences are SEHNR and FQNEAQ (reference sequence). The CDR3 has 14 amino acids. The junction had 3 bases not matched to a gene; V was cut back by 5 bases and J by 0 bases. The CDR3 reads CASSGDSLNTEAFF. CDR3 DNA sequence: TGTGCCAGCAGCGGGGACAGCTTGAACACTGAAGCTTTCTTT. The complete variable domain, with remaining parts taken from reference TRBV7-9 and TRBJ1-1, reads DTGVSQNPRHKITKRGQNVTFRCDPISEHNRLYWYRQTLGQGPEFLTYFQNEAQLEKSRLLSDRFSAERPKGSFSTLEIQRTEQGDSAMYLCASSGDSLNTEAFFGQGTRLTVV.